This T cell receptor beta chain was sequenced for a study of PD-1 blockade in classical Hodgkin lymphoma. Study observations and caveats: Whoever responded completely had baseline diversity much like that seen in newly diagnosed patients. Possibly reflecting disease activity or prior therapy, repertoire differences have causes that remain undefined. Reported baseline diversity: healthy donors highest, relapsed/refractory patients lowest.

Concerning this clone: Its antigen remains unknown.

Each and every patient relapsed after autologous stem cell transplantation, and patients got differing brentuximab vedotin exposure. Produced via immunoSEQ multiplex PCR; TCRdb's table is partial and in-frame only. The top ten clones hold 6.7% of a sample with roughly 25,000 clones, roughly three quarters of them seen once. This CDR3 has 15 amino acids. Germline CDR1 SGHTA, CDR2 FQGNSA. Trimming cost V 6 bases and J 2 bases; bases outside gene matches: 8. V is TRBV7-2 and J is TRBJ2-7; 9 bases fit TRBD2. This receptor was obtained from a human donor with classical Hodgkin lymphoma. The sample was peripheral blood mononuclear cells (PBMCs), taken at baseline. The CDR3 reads CASRRAAGGPYEQYF. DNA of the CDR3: TGTGCCAGCAGGAGGGCGGCGGGGGGGCCCTACGAGCAGTACTTC.